The 20 T cell receptor beta chains below all came from one sample that was sequenced in a study of shared T cell receptors in the human thymus. Assay: immunoSEQ multiplex PCR; the TCRdb copy retains only in-frame clones and omits some. The sample contains roughly 550,000 clones, approximately 80% of which appear only once. These data also formed part of another study, on human thymus T cells.

Sequencing was carried out using thymocytes. The receptors shown here come from a boy younger than two with a congenital heart defect.

This chain uses TRBV15 with TRBJ2-4; D gene unclear. The V end lost 1 base, the J end lost 8 bases, and 15 bases lay between the germline ends. The CDR3 has 15 residues. Looked up from germline, CDR1 is LNHNV and CDR2 is YYDKDF (reference sequence). Here the CDR3 DNA reads TGTGCCACCAGCAGAGTTCAGGTCCATGGGTACATTCAGTACTTC. Its protein product is CATSRVQVHGYIQYF.

The chain has TRBV12-5 and TRBJ2-3; 10 positions agree with TRBD2. CDR1 and CDR2 from the germline V gene are LGHNT and FRNRAP. The CDR3 extends over 17 amino acids. V shed 7 bases, J shed 2 bases, and the junction held 12 bases outside the gene matches. The DNA of the CDR3 is TGTGCTAGTGCCAATAGCGGGAGGCCTCGAATCACAGATACGCAGTATTTT. It yields the protein CASANSGRPRITDTQYF.

The chain couples TRBV12-5 to TRBJ2-3; a possible D gene is TRBD1 (6 bases). This CDR3 is built from 13 residues. Trimming shortened V by 6 bases and J by 5 bases, and 12 bases separated the two germline ends. The germline V gene has CDR1 LGHNT and CDR2 FRNRAP. CDR3: CASGPKGGDTQYF. CDR3 sequence (DNA): TGTGCTAGTGGGCCGAAAGGGGGAGATACGCAGTATTTT.

Concerning this clone itself: Its ends do not fully match the called genes, so a read error is possible. The chain recombines TRBV30 with TRBJ1-2; D perhaps matches TRBD1 (6 bases). Per the germline V gene, CDR1 is GTSNPN and CDR2 is SVGIG (reference sequence). There are 11 residues in the CDR3. In DNA, the CDR3 is TGTGCCTGGAGTGTACCTAGGGGGGGCGACTTC. Its translation is CAWSVPRGGDF.

DNA for the CDR3: TGTGCCAGCAGCTCCGGGACTAGCGGGAGGGCTAAAGATACGCAGTATTTT. This codes for CASSSGTSGRAKDTQYF. This chain uses TRBV7-9 with TRBJ2-3; TRBD2 aligns across 16 bases. Trimming took 4 bases from V and 5 from J; bases not matched to a gene: 6. This CDR3 has 17 amino acids. CDR1 is SEHNR, CDR2 FQNEAQ, per germline (reference sequence). The full variable domain, in which reference TRBV7-9 and TRBJ2-3 provide the parts outside the CDR3, is DTGVSQNPRHKITKRGQNVTFRCDPISEHNRLYWYRQTLGQGPEFLTYFQNEAQLEKSRLLSDRFSAERPKGSFSTLEIQRTEQGDSAMYLCASSSGTSGRAKDTQYFGPGTRLTVL.

As concerns this clone: Other DNA sequences in the sample encode the same CDR3. V is TRBV6-1 and J is TRBJ2-1; D uncertain. The CDR3 is made up of 12 amino acids. Trimming took 4 bases from V and 6 from J, leaving 7 bases between them. The germline V gene has CDR1 MNHNS and CDR2 SASEGT. CDR3 DNA: TGTGCCAGCAGTGCCCATAGCAATGAGCAGTTCTTC. Translating gives CASSAHSNEQFF.

V usage is TRBV7-2 and J usage is TRBJ1-2; weak D call: TRBD1 (5 bases). There are 12 residues in the CDR3. Trimming stripped 4 bases from V and 4 bases from J, with 7 bases between. Germline V lookup: CDR1 SGHTA, CDR2 FQGNSA. DNA for the CDR3: TGTGCCAGCAGCTCGGGGGGCTATGGCTACACCTTC. Protein sequence: CASSSGGYGYTF.

The CDR3 reads CSATGRGGYTF. CDR3 DNA: TGCAGTGCTACCGGGAGGGGTGGCTACACCTTC. The gene calls are TRBV20-1 and TRBJ1-2, with D tentatively TRBD1 (5 bases). This CDR3 is built from 11 residues. V was pared by 4 bases and J by 7 bases, with 10 bases between. Per germline, CDR1 DFQATT and CDR2 SNEGSKA (reference sequence).

The rearrangement joins TRBV30 to TRBJ2-7, with no clear D. This CDR3 has 14 amino acids. From germline, CDR1 is GTSNPN and CDR2 SVGIG (reference sequence). Deletions cut 3 bases from V and 2 bases from J, with 14 bases between. For the CDR3, the DNA is TGTGCCTGGAGACGGAACCTCGGAGCCTACGAGCAGTACTTC. Protein product: CAWRRNLGAYEQYF.

V gene TRBV4-3 combines with J gene TRBJ2-5, with 8 positions matching TRBD2. V was pared by 4 bases and J by 2 bases, with 6 bases of the junction left unmatched. CDR3 length: 15 amino acids. CDR1 is LGHNA and CDR2 is YSLEER in the germline V gene. The CDR3 protein is CASSPSSGGQETQYF. The CDR3 DNA is TGCGCCAGCAGCCCAAGCAGCGGGGGACAAGAGACCCAGTACTTC.

The chain carries TRBV13 and TRBJ2-1; D is undetermined. V was pared by 5 bases and J by 15 bases, with 17 bases between. The CDR3 extends over 12 amino acids. Germline-derived CDR1 and CDR2 are PRHDT and FYEKMQ (reference sequence). The CDR3: CASSKPVAKLFF. The CDR3 DNA is TGTGCCAGCAGCAAACCGGTAGCTAAGTTGTTCTTC.

This chain joins TRBV28 and TRBJ2-6, with 7 bases fitting TRBD1. The CDR3 sequence is 16 residues long. The trim removed 1 base at V and 4 bases at J, leaving 4 bases unmatched. Germline V gene sequence: CDR1 MDHEN, CDR2 SYDVKM. CDR3 region: CASSLFTGAGANVLTF. The CDR3, as DNA: TGTGCCAGCAGTTTATTCACAGGGGCCGGGGCCAACGTCCTGACTTTC.

V gene TRBV7-6 combines with J gene TRBJ2-1; 11 bases are a match to TRBD2. The germline V gene encodes CDR1 SGHVS and CDR2 FNYEAQ. CDR3 length: 12 residues. The V gene end was trimmed by 4 bases and the J gene end by 10 bases; junction bases not matched to a gene: 0. CDR3 loop: CASSWTSGEQFF. CDR3 sequence (DNA): TGTGCCAGCAGCTGGACTAGCGGGGAGCAGTTCTTC.

V gene TRBV11-2 combines with J gene TRBJ2-1; D is perhaps TRBD2 (7 bases). Trimming stripped 4 bases from V and 2 bases from J, with 12 bases between. The CDR3 is 15 amino acids. Germline V gene data show CDR1 as SGHAT and CDR2 as FQNNGV. The CDR3 DNA follows: TGTGCCAGCAGCTGGGGGGGCGGGACCTACAATGAGCAGTTCTTC. Amino acid sequence: CASSWGGGTYNEQFF. Combining the CDR3 with reference TRBV11-2 and TRBJ2-1 gives the whole variable domain EAGVAQSPRYKIIEKRQSVAFWCNPISGHATLYWYQQILGQGPKLLIQFQNNGVVDDSQLPKDRFSAERLKGVDSTLKIQPAKLEDSAVYLCASSWGGGTYNEQFFGPGTRLTVL.

The chain couples TRBV10-3 to TRBJ2-7, with 11 bases aligning to TRBD2. Germline V lookup: CDR1 ENHRY, CDR2 SYGVKD. Trimming at V came to 5 bases and at J to 0 bases, leaving 6 bases not matched to a gene. This CDR3 comprises 16 residues. CDR3 residues: CAISPRLAGYSYEQYF. DNA for the CDR3: TGTGCCATCAGTCCGCGACTAGCGGGATACTCCTACGAGCAGTACTTC.

The chain uses TRBV2 and TRBJ2-2; 11 bases are a match to TRBD2. The CDR3 is made up of 14 amino acids. Germline V gene lookup returns CDR1 SNHLY and CDR2 FYNNEI. V shed 8 bases and J 3 bases; nucleotides not matched to a gene: 2. The CDR3 sequence: CASELAGDTGELFF. CDR3 coding DNA: TGTGCCAGCGAACTAGCGGGAGACACCGGGGAGCTGTTTTTT.

The chain joins TRBV27 to TRBJ2-5, with 7 bases fitting TRBD2. The germline gives CDR1 MNHEY, CDR2 SMNVEV (reference sequence). Germline trimming cut 5 bases from V and 1 base from J; bases unmatched to any gene: 7. This CDR3 contains 15 residues. CDR3 in amino acids: CASSRVAGIQETQYF. CDR3 nucleotide sequence: TGTGCCAGCAGTCGGGTAGCGGGCATCCAAGAGACCCAGTACTTC.

This clone has only a few counts. The chain has TRBV4-1 and TRBJ2-7; 14 positions match TRBD2. The CDR3 runs to 15 residues. The junction had 4 bases not matched to a gene; V was cut back by 3 bases and J by 6 bases. Germline CDR1 MGHRA, CDR2 YSYEKL. In nucleotides, the CDR3 is TGCGCCAGCAGCCACGGAGGGACTAGCGGGAGCGAGCAGTACTTC. This encodes CASSHGGTSGSEQYF.

This clone was seen just once. This rearrangement joins TRBV27 to TRBJ2-1; TRBD1 matches 8 bases. This CDR3 has 15 amino acids. The J segment lost 1 base and the V segment lost 5 bases, leaving 4 bases of the junction unmatched. CDR1 MNHEY and CDR2 SMNVEV come from the germline V gene (reference sequence). For the CDR3, the DNA is TGTGCCAGCAGTCGTAGGACAGGGTCCTACAATGAGCAGTTCTTC. This translates into CASSRRTGSYNEQFF.

V is TRBV27 and J is TRBJ2-7; TRBD1 aligns across 11 bases. The germline gives CDR1 MNHEY, CDR2 SMNVEV (reference sequence). This CDR3 comprises 13 residues. Germline trimming cut 6 bases from V and 3 bases from J; bases unmatched to any gene: 1. In nucleotides, the CDR3 is TGTGCCAGCAGGGGGACAGGGGGCTACGAGCAGTACTTC. It encodes CASRGTGGYEQYF.